The sample holds a few counts of the clone carrying this TCR beta chain. As yet, its antigen is unknown. The data derive from a study of chemoradiotherapy in HPV16-positive cancers. Germline V lookup: CDR1 MNHEY, CDR2 SVGAGI. V dropped 8 bases and J dropped 2 bases, with 13 bases sitting between them. This CDR3 contains 13 residues. Study findings and constraints: Better recurrence-free survival went with HPV-responsive T-cell expansion in HPV16-positive patients.

TCRdb's copy holds only in-frame clones and misses some; the assay was immunoSEQ multiplex PCR. The table lists 5,900 or so clones, more than 60% of them singletons, with 6.3% in the top ten. The chain links TRBV6-5 to TRBJ2-7, with D possibly being TRBD2 (5 bases). The input for sequencing was tumor tissue, taken from a patient who underwent chemoradiotherapy. This clonotype was sampled from a human donor with HPV-associated anogenital cancer. This chain's CDR3 is CASLAGSTYEQYF. The CDR3 DNA sequence: TGTGCCAGCCTGGCGGGTTCTACCTACGAGCAGTACTTC.